The rows below give T cell receptor beta chains drawn from one sample of a study of graft-versus-host responses after intestinal transplantation. The assay was immunoSEQ multiplex PCR, and TCRdb's table has in-frame clones only and misses some. Among 90,000 to 95,000 clones listed, 90% to 95% were seen once. For these receptors, no antigen is known. The specimen was unstimulated CD8+ T cells sorted from spleen or lymph node cells, collected before intestinal transplant. The receptors were sampled from a human donor who received an intestinal transplant. The CDR3 runs from the conserved cysteine through the conserved F or W. The order of the fields is clone size, V gene, J gene, D gene, CDR3 protein, CDR3 DNA. The D gene is left open where the match is weak. Some rows mark clone size as missing; the rest say once, few, many or name a class of expanded clone.

NA	TRBV9	TRBJ2-1	TRBD1	CASSLRDSRNEQFF	TGTGCCAGCAGCCTACGGGACAGTAGGAATGAGCAGTTCTTC
NA	TRBV2	TRBJ2-7	TRBD2	CASSPVLAESSYEQYF	TGTGCCAGCAGCCCCGTGCTAGCGGAGAGCTCCTACGAGCAGTACTTC
once	TRBV6-5	TRBJ2-4	NA	CASSHWWVQQNIQYF	TGTGCCAGCAGTCATTGGTGGGTTCAGCAAAACATTCAGTACTTC
NA	TRBV7-9	TRBJ1-4	NA	CASRSATNEKLFF	TGTGCCAGTAGGAGTGCAACTAATGAAAAACTGTTTTTT
NA	TRBV19	TRBJ2-7	NA	CASSIGGGLEQYF	TGTGCCAGTAGTATTGGGGGGGGCTTGGAGCAGTACTTC
NA	TRBV11-3	TRBJ2-7	NA	CASSLSGTSYEQYF	TGTGCCAGCAGCTTAAGTGGCACCTCCTACGAGCAGTACTTC
NA	TRBV5-1	TRBJ2-7	TRBD1	CASSLSDRGYEQYF	TGCGCCAGCAGCTTGTCGGACAGGGGCTACGAGCAGTACTTC
NA	TRBV19	TRBJ1-2	NA	CASSIDEGNYGYTF	TGTGCCAGTAGTATAGACGAGGGTAACTATGGCTACACCTTC
NA	TRBV6-1	TRBJ2-7	NA	CASIEGLEQYF	TGTGCCAGCATCGAGGGGCTCGAGCAGTACTTC
NA	TRBV11-3	TRBJ2-2	TRBD2	CASSSVLAGYTGELFF	TGTGCCAGCAGTTCAGTACTAGCGGGGTACACCGGGGAGCTGTTTTTT
NA	TRBV7-6	TRBJ2-7	NA	CASSSTYEQYF	TGTGCCAGCAGCTCAACCTACGAGCAGTACTTC
NA	TRBV5-1	TRBJ2-3	TRBD2	CASSTTSGGSTDTQYF	TGCGCCAGCAGCACTACTAGCGGGGGGAGCACAGATACGCAGTATTTT
once	TRBV6-5	TRBJ2-5	TRBD2	CASSRSGGAGETQYF	TGTGCCAGCAGTCGTAGCGGGGGGGCTGGGGAGACCCAGTACTTC
NA	TRBV6-5	TRBJ2-7	TRBD2	CATIRLAGSSYEQYF	TGTGCCACCATCAGACTAGCGGGTAGCTCCTACGAGCAGTACTTC
NA	TRBV30	TRBJ2-7	TRBD2	CALSGSGPTYEQYF	TGTGCCTTGAGTGGTAGCGGGCCCACCTACGAGCAGTACTTC
NA	TRBV27	TRBJ2-7	NA	CASSLRGTVYEQYF	TGTGCCAGCTCCCTTCGGGGGACTGTCTACGAGCAGTACTTC
NA	TRBV7-3	TRBJ2-2	NA	CASSPPNGDPGELFF	TGTGCCAGCAGCCCCCCGAACGGGGATCCCGGGGAGCTGTTTTTT
NA	TRBV14	TRBJ2-2	NA	CASSQVVRDTGELFF	TGTGCCAGCAGCCAAGTTGTGAGGGACACCGGGGAGCTGTTTTTT
NA	TRBV20-1	TRBJ2-5	NA	CSAREEATQYF	TGCAGTGCTAGAGAGGAAGCGACCCAGTACTTC
NA	TRBV7-9	TRBJ2-1	NA	CASSLGNEQFF	TGTGCCAGCAGCTTAGGAAATGAGCAGTTCTTC
NA	TRBV11-2	TRBJ2-5	NA	CASSDNRARQETQYF	TGTGCCAGCAGCGATAACAGGGCTCGCCAAGAGACCCAGTACTTC
few	TRBV19	TRBJ2-7	TRBD1	CASSIGTGGAEQYF	TGTGCCAGTAGTATCGGGACAGGGGGCGCCGAGCAGTACTTC
NA	TRBV6-5	TRBJ2-2	TRBD1	CASSKPGQGVGELFF	TGTGCCAGCAGTAAACCGGGACAGGGGGTCGGGGAGCTGTTTTTT
once	TRBV9	TRBJ1-2	TRBD1	CASSTGTGGFTYGYTF	TGTGCCAGCAGCACCGGGACAGGGGGCTTTACCTATGGCTACACCTTC
NA	TRBV7-9	TRBJ2-1	TRBD1	CASSTGQGALDEQFF	TGTGCCAGCAGTACCGGACAGGGGGCTTTGGATGAGCAGTTCTTC
NA	TRBV9	TRBJ2-2	TRBD2	CASSDARLARNTGELFF	TGTGCCAGCAGCGACGCACGACTAGCGCGAAACACCGGGGAGCTGTTTTTT
NA	TRBV6-5	TRBJ2-7	NA	CASSYLGGIEQYF	TGTGCCAGCAGTTACCTCGGGGGCATCGAGCAGTACTTC
NA	TRBV7-9	TRBJ1-2	TRBD1	CASSPWDSQVDGYTF	TGTGCCAGCAGCCCTTGGGACAGCCAAGTGGATGGCTACACCTTC
NA	TRBV4-2	TRBJ1-3	TRBD1	CASSRNVGTGDGNTIYF	TGTGCCAGCAGCCGGAATGTTGGGACAGGGGATGGAAACACCATATATTTT
NA	TRBV7-3	TRBJ2-2	TRBD1	CASSLGTGAVDGELFF	TGTGCCAGCAGCCTGGGGACAGGGGCGGTGGACGGGGAGCTGTTTTTT
NA	TRBV2	TRBJ2-1	NA	CASSLPDRQLF	TGTGCCAGCAGTTTGCCGGACCGTCAGCTCTTC
NA	TRBV19	TRBJ1-5	NA	CASSKRRVSNQPQHF	TGTGCCAGTAGTAAGCGTCGGGTTAGCAATCAGCCCCAGCATTTT
NA	TRBV6-6	TRBJ1-2	NA	CASYTHLEFNYGYTF	TGTGCCAGCTACACGCACCTTGAGTTTAACTATGGCTACACCTTC
few	TRBV6-5	TRBJ2-7	NA	CASSYMGGEQYF	TGTGCCAGCAGTTATATGGGAGGCGAGCAGTACTTC
NA	TRBV7-6	TRBJ1-3	NA	CASSRDRSSGNTIYF	TGTGCCAGCAGCCGGGACCGGAGCTCTGGAAACACCATATATTTT